Below, 27 T cell receptor beta chains from the same sample are listed, as sequenced in a study of beta chain features in type 1 diabetes. Whole-study results and caveats: Type 1 diabetes patients had TCRB CDR3s that were shorter (moderately but significantly so) in all four CD4+ subsets.

These receptors have no known antigen. Since all of the isolated RNA was reverse transcribed, expressed TCRB transcripts were what got sequenced. TCRdb keeps only in-frame clones here, not all; method: immunoSEQ multiplex PCR. Among more than 100,000 clones listed, 25% to 30% were seen once. The specimen sequenced was central memory CD4+ T cells from blood. The origin of the receptors is a woman younger than 35 with type 1 diabetes.

The chain recombines TRBV19 with TRBJ2-2; weak D call: TRBD2 (5 bases). Trimming cost V 2 bases and J 5 bases, with 12 bases left between them. Germline CDR1 reads LNHDA; CDR2 reads SQIVND (reference sequence). The CDR3 covers 15 residues. The CDR3 spells CASSITGVRTGELFF. The DNA for the CDR3 is TGTGCCAGTAGTATAACCGGGGTTCGAACCGGGGAGCTGTTTTTT.

The chain carries TRBV6-5 and TRBJ2-5, with a possible D match to TRBD2 (5 bases). The CDR3 runs 11 residues. V was shortened by 7 bases and J by 6 bases, with 9 bases between the two germline ends. Germline loops: CDR1 MNHEY, CDR2 SVGAGI. Here the CDR3 reads CASISGKTQYF. The CDR3 nucleotides are TGTGCCAGCATCTCGGGGAAGACCCAGTACTTC.

Only one count was recorded for this clone. CDR3 nucleotides: TGCGCCAGCAGCCAAGGGACACTCGCAACTAATGAAAAACTGTTTTTT. Translating it yields CASSQGTLATNEKLFF. V is TRBV4-1 and J is TRBJ1-4; a weak D match, TRBD1 (5 bases). There are 16 residues in the CDR3. Deletions cut 1 base from V and 0 bases from J, with 9 bases between. Looked up from germline, CDR1 is MGHRA and CDR2 is YSYEKL.

This clone occurred a few times. CDR3 sequence: CSVRTSGSETQYF. Here the CDR3 DNA reads TGCAGCGTTCGGACTAGCGGGAGTGAGACCCAGTACTTC. The chain combines TRBV29-1 with TRBJ2-5; the match to TRBD2 covers 13 bases. CDR3 length: 13 residues. Germline CDR1 SQVTM, CDR2 ANQGSEA. Unmatched junction bases numbered 2, after V lost 5 bases and J lost 5 bases.

A word on this clone: Within the sample, other DNA sequences also encode this same CDR3. This chain links TRBV29-1 with TRBJ2-3; 11 positions agree with TRBD2. Germline CDR1 reads SQVTM; CDR2 reads ANQGSEA. V lost 3 bases to trimming and J lost 5 bases; unmatched junction nucleotides: 7. The CDR3 length is 15 residues. As DNA, the CDR3 is TGCAGCGTTGACGCACTAGCGGGAGCAGGAGATACGCAGTATTTT. Translating gives CSVDALAGAGDTQYF.

The gene calls are TRBV4-3 and TRBJ1-2; the match to TRBD1 covers 9 bases. Germline values: CDR1 LGHNA, CDR2 YSLEER. V shed 1 base, J shed 4 bases, and the junction held 4 bases outside the gene matches. This CDR3 region has 15 residues. CDR3 coding DNA: TGCGCCAGCAGCCAAGGGACAGGGGAGGCCTATGGCTACACCTTC. Amino acid sequence: CASSQGTGEAYGYTF.

This sequence joins TRBV7-9 and TRBJ2-3; 12 bases match TRBD1. CDR1 SEHNR and CDR2 FQNEAQ come from the germline V gene (reference sequence). V dropped 3 bases and J dropped 8; count of bases not matched to a gene: 3. This CDR3 region has 14 residues. CDR3 sequence (DNA): TGTGCCAGCAGCTTTGGGACAGGGGGCCTTACGCAGTATTTT. Residues: CASSFGTGGLTQYF.

This CDR3 reads CASSPQGKETQYF. CDR3 in DNA: TGTGCCAGCTCACCCCAGGGAAAGGAGACCCAGTACTTC. The rearrangement uses TRBV18 and TRBJ2-5; possible D gene TRBD1, 5 bases. The CDR3 extends over 13 amino acids. The germline CDR1 and CDR2 sequences are KGHSH and LQKENI. V was trimmed by 3 bases and J by 5 bases, leaving 10 bases between them.

This chain links TRBV28 with TRBJ1-1; D is undetermined. This CDR3 comprises 11 residues. V lost 3 bases and J 7 bases, leaving 6 bases between the germline ends. From germline, CDR1 is MDHEN and CDR2 SYDVKM. This chain's CDR3 is CASSLGFEAFF. The CDR3 DNA follows: TGTGCCAGCAGTTTGGGCTTTGAAGCTTTCTTT. Using reference TRBV28 and TRBJ1-1 for the parts outside the CDR3, the full variable domain is DVKVTQSSRYLVKRTGEKVFLECVQDMDHENMFWYRQDPGLGLRLIYFSYDVKMKEKGDIPEGYSVSREKKERFSLILESASTNQTSMYLCASSLGFEAFFGQGTRLTVV.

This rearrangement joins TRBV5-4 to TRBJ2-3; D remains ambiguous. Trimming left V 4 bases short and J 2 bases short, with 11 bases between. CDR1 is SGHNT and CDR2 is YYREEE in the germline V gene (reference sequence). The CDR3 is 14 residues long. The CDR3 DNA is TGTGCCAGCAGCCAACGCGTTCCCACAGATACGCAGTATTTT. This gives the protein CASSQRVPTDTQYF.

A few counts support this clone. The rearrangement joins TRBV21-1 to TRBJ1-3; TRBD1, as called in the table, went unchecked against the DNA. TRBV21-1 constitutes a pseudogene. The CDR3 covers 15 residues. The CDR3 is CASINVGVDGNTIYF. The CDR3 nucleotides read TGTGCCAGCATCAATGTAGGGGTTGATGGAAACACCATATATTTT.

The CDR3 DNA reads TGTGCCAGCTCACCACTCGGGACAGGGGGAACAGATACGCAGTATTTT. Its translation is CASSPLGTGGTDTQYF. J is TRBJ2-3 and V is TRBV18; 11 bases are shared with TRBD1. Trimming at V came to 1 base and at J to 3 bases, leaving 3 bases not matched to a gene. There are 16 residues in the CDR3. Germline loops: CDR1 KGHSH, CDR2 LQKENI.

The CDR3: CASRRQGTTNEKLFF. The CDR3, as DNA: TGTGCCAGCAGAAGACAGGGGACAACTAATGAAAAACTGTTTTTT. The gene calls are TRBV2 and TRBJ1-4, with TRBD1 identical over 8 bases. The CDR3 totals 15 residues. CDR1 SNHLY and CDR2 FYNNEI come from the germline V gene. V dropped 6 bases and J dropped 0; count of bases not matched to a gene: 3.

This clone came up a few times. The chain employs TRBV28 and TRBJ2-7, with 7 nucleotides matching TRBD2. Trimming cost V 2 bases and J 6 bases; bases outside gene matches: 7. The CDR3 contains 14 residues. Germline V gene lookup returns CDR1 MDHEN and CDR2 SYDVKM. As DNA, the CDR3 is TGTGCCAGCAGTTTAAGGGGAGGGGTTGGCGAGCAGTACGTC. Its translation: CASSLRGGVGEQYV.

In this sample, this clone turned up a few times. The gene calls are TRBV19 and TRBJ1-4; D is possibly TRBD1 (6 bases). In germline, CDR1 is LNHDA, CDR2 SQIVND (reference sequence). Trimming took 9 bases from V and 5 from J, leaving 13 bases between them. This CDR3 spans 13 amino acids. CDR3 in amino acids: CASRQAQNEKLFF. The CDR3 bases are TGTGCCAGCAGACAGGCCCAAAATGAAAAACTGTTTTTT.

This clone occurred a few times. The chain uses TRBV30 and TRBJ2-1; TRBD2 matches 7 bases. The ends lost 2 bases at V and 6 bases at J; junction bases unmatched: 10. This CDR3 spans 15 amino acids. In germline, CDR1 is GTSNPN, CDR2 SVGIG (reference sequence). CDR3 in DNA: TGTGCCTGGAGTTTGGGGGGGTCGGGGACCAATGAGCAGTTCTTC. Protein: CAWSLGGSGTNEQFF.

The rearrangement uses TRBV18 and TRBJ1-2; no reliable D call. V shed 2 bases and J shed 0 bases, with 4 bases lying between them. The CDR3 length is 13 residues. Germline assignment: CDR1 KGHSH and CDR2 LQKENI. The CDR3 is CASSPSANYGYTF. The CDR3 DNA reads as TGTGCCAGCTCACCATCCGCTAACTATGGCTACACCTTC.

This chain joins TRBV5-1 and TRBJ2-7; D is perhaps TRBD1 (6 bases). The CDR3 has 15 residues. V was clipped by 2 bases and J by 1 base, with 13 bases between them. CDR1 is SGHRS, CDR2 YFSETQ, per germline. The CDR3 reads CASSFNDRISYEQYF. CDR3 DNA: TGCGCCAGCAGCTTTAACGACAGGATATCCTACGAGCAGTACTTC.

The chain uses TRBV7-3 and TRBJ2-3; 11 bases are a match to TRBD2. V lost 2 bases, J lost 7 bases, and 11 bases stayed unmatched. Germline-derived CDR1 and CDR2 are SGHTA and FQGTGA. The CDR3 runs 17 residues. The CDR3 region is CASSLEGGLAGLNTQYF. In nucleotides, the CDR3 is TGTGCCAGCAGCTTAGAAGGTGGACTAGCGGGCCTGAATACGCAGTATTTT. Supplemented by reference TRBV7-3 and TRBJ2-3, the full variable domain reads GAGVSQTPSNKVTEKGKYVELRCDPISGHTALYWYRQSLGQGPEFLIYFQGTGAADDSGLPNDRFFAVRPEGSVSTLKIQRTERGDSAVYLCASSLEGGLAGLNTQYFGPGTRLTVL.

V usage is TRBV10-3 and J usage is TRBJ1-5; no reliable D call. This CDR3 is built from 14 residues. The V end lost 4 bases, the J end lost 1 base, and 8 bases lay between the germline ends. Germline CDR1 reads ENHRY; CDR2 reads SYGVKD. CDR3 coding DNA: TGTGCCATCAGTGCGAACAGAAGCAATCAGCCCCAGCATTTT. This codes for CAISANRSNQPQHF.

The gene calls are TRBV4-3 and TRBJ1-4; 10 nucleotides line up with TRBD1. The CDR3 is 16 amino acids. Per germline, CDR1 LGHNA and CDR2 YSLEER. V gave up 0 bases and J gave up 10 bases; unmatched junction bases: 8. Here the CDR3 reads CASSQDRTGGMGKLFF. The CDR3 DNA sequence: TGCGCCAGCAGCCAAGACCGGACAGGGGGTATGGGAAAACTGTTTTTT.

This chain's CDR3 is CACSTGGAETQYF. The DNA of the CDR3 is TGCGCCTGCTCGACAGGGGGCGCGGAGACCCAGTACTTC. This chain joins TRBV5-1 and TRBJ2-5, with 10 bases matching TRBD1. The CDR3 is 13 amino acids. Germline V gives CDR1 SGHRS, CDR2 YFSETQ. Unmatched junction bases numbered 8, after V lost 10 bases and J lost 5 bases.

This clone was counted a few times. V usage is TRBV18 and J usage is TRBJ2-1; 9 bases are shared with TRBD2. With 3 bases clipped from V and 5 bases from J, the junction kept 5 bases outside the gene matches. In germline, CDR1 is KGHSH, CDR2 LQKENI. The CDR3 length is 15 residues. The CDR3 bases are TGTGCCAGCTCACCCGGACTAGCGCCGAACAATGAGCAGTTCTTC. This codes for CASSPGLAPNNEQFF. Looking up the rest from reference TRBV18 and TRBJ2-1 gives the full variable domain: NAGVMQNPRHLVRRRGQEARLRCSPMKGHSHVYWYRQLPEEGLKFMVYLQKENIIDESGMPKERFSAEFPKEGPSILRIQQVVRGDSAAYFCASSPGLAPNNEQFFGPGTRLTVL.

The gene calls are TRBV27 and TRBJ2-6; tentatively, D is TRBD1 (6 bases). The germline V gene has CDR1 MNHEY and CDR2 SMNVEV (reference sequence). CDR3 size: 15 residues. Trimming took off 4 bases at V and 2 bases at J, with 9 bases between the two ends. The CDR3 reads CASSYAGAGANVLTF. CDR3 nucleotides: TGTGCCAGCAGTTACGCAGGGGCTGGGGCCAACGTCCTGACTTTC. Full variable domain (rest looked up from reference TRBV27 and TRBJ2-6): EAQVTQNPRYLITVTGKKLTVTCSQNMNHEYMSWYRQDPGLGLRQIYYSMNVEVTDKGDVPEGYKVSRKEKRNFPLILESPSPNQTSLYFCASSYAGAGANVLTFGAGSRLTVL.

The chain uses TRBV19 and TRBJ2-2, with 11 bases identical to TRBD2. Trimming took 4 bases from V and 7 from J; bases not matched to a gene: 14. The CDR3 runs 18 residues. Germline values: CDR1 LNHDA, CDR2 SQIVND (reference sequence). The DNA for the CDR3 is TGTGCCAGTAGTAGTCGGTTAGCTAGCGGGAGGAATCACGGGGAGCTGTTTTTT. This translates into CASSSRLASGRNHGELFF.

V and J are TRBV4-2 and TRBJ2-7, with TRBD2 matching 12 bases. Trimming took 5 bases from V and 2 from J; bases not matched to a gene: 7. This CDR3 comprises 16 residues. In germline, CDR1 is LGHNA, CDR2 YNFKEQ. The chain's CDR3 is CASSGASGRGTYEQYF. In DNA, the CDR3 is TGTGCCAGCAGCGGGGCTAGCGGGAGGGGGACCTACGAGCAGTACTTC.

This clone was seen only a few times. This chain uses TRBV7-2 with TRBJ2-7; the D gene is possibly TRBD2 (5 bases). In germline, CDR1 is SGHTA, CDR2 FQGNSA. The CDR3 spans 14 residues. V lost 3 bases and J 2 bases, leaving 11 bases between the germline ends. This CDR3 reads CASSLTTKTYEQYF. The CDR3, as DNA: TGTGCCAGCAGCTTGACTACCAAGACCTACGAGCAGTACTTC.